One sample yielded the 26 T cell receptor beta chains listed below, sequenced in a study of regulatory T cells in long-lasting Graves disease (TCRdb year 2021). To prepare the library, multiplex PCR was applied. The instrument given in TCRdb is Illumina HiSeq 4000. iRepertoire HTBI primers and Arm-PCR amplification of CDR3 regions were used to construct TCR beta libraries. TCRdb passed the public sequencing reads through fastp at Q25 and MiXCR, retaining productive beta sequences. Each CDR3 protein gets just one entry, which takes the most common genes and DNA from the rows behind it. The sample yields a few hundred thousand distinct CDR3 sequences; 16% were counted once. Around 27% of the sample goes to the ten largest clones. This sample's time point label indicates: newly diagnosed GD, antithyroid drugs for less than 3 months. For both TCR sequencing and RNA sequencing, RNA was extracted from PBMCs using TRIzol.

These data were likewise used in another study, on T cells in Graves' hyperthyroidism and ophthalmopathy.

The sequencing here drew on peripheral blood mononuclear cells (PBMCs), taken at new diagnosis, from a patient treated with antithyroid drugs. The origin of the receptors is a middle-aged man with Graves disease. Donor details come from another sample of the same person, matched by shared clones.

In its sample, this clonotype was seen a few times. J is TRBJ1-2 and V is TRBV5-1; 7 nucleotides line up with TRBD1. Germline CDR1 is SGHRS and CDR2 is YFSETQ. The CDR3 length is 14 residues. Trimming at V came to 4 bases and at J to 4 bases, leaving 7 bases not matched to a gene. The CDR3, as DNA: TGCGCCAGCAGCGTGGGGGACAGAGGCTATGGCTACACCTTC. As protein: CASSVGDRGYGYTF.

At least ten counts were recorded for this clonotype. The gene calls are TRBV11-3 and TRBJ2-7; TRBD2 might be the D (6 bases). The length of the CDR3 is 15 residues. V was pared by 5 bases and J by 1 base, with 15 bases between. The germline V gene encodes CDR1 SGHNT and CDR2 YENEEA. This chain's CDR3 is CASSPGGTYSYEQYF. Here the CDR3 DNA reads TGTGCCAGCAGCCCCGGGGGAACGTATTCCTACGAGCAGTACTTC.

Notes on this clonotype: A read error is possible here, since a much larger clone lies one base away. This chain links TRBV20-1 with TRBJ1-1; 8 bases align to TRBD1. The V gene's germline CDR1 is DFQATT and CDR2 SNEGSKA (reference sequence). The CDR3 covers 14 residues. This CDR3 is CSARAAGGRTGAFF. The CDR3 nucleotides are TGCAGTGCTAGAGCCGCAGGGGGCAGAACTGGAGCTTTCTTT.

The rearrangement joins TRBV6-2 or TRBV6-3 to TRBJ2-1, with 11 bases identical to TRBD2. CDR3 size: 14 residues. V lost 4 bases to trimming and J lost 14 bases; unmatched junction nucleotides: 10. Germline CDR1 reads MNHEY; CDR2 reads SVGEGT. The CDR3 protein is CASSSTLSGGAKFF. The CDR3 coding sequence is TGTGCCAGCAGTTCAACTCTTAGCGGGGGGGCCAAGTTCTTC.

Details on this clonotype: This clone may be a read error of a much larger clone one base away. The CDR3 region is CASSDQGLAINGQFF. CDR3 sequence (DNA): TGTGCCAGCAGTGATCAGGGACTAGCGATAAATGGGCAGTTCTTC. This chain uses TRBV6-1 with TRBJ2-1; 10 bases align to TRBD2. Per the germline V gene, CDR1 is MNHNS and CDR2 is SASEGT. The CDR3 has 15 amino acids.

The genes are TRBV27 and TRBJ2-7; D unresolved. This CDR3 spans 13 amino acids. Trimming took off 3 bases at V and 5 bases at J, with 11 bases between the two ends. From germline, CDR1 is MNHEY and CDR2 SMNVEV (reference sequence). CDR3 protein: CASSFKPKHEQYF. DNA of the CDR3: TGTGCCAGCAGTTTTAAGCCAAAACACGAGCAGTACTTC.

In this sample, this clonotype turned up a few times. The chain couples TRBV5-1 to TRBJ2-7; maybe TRBD2 (5 bases). The germline V gene encodes CDR1 SGHRS and CDR2 YFSETQ. CDR3 size: 14 residues. V lost 0 bases, J lost 7 bases, and 14 bases lay in between. CDR3 loop: CASSLAGGTGEQYF. The CDR3 DNA sequence: TGCGCCAGCAGCTTGGCCGGCGGAACGGGAGAGCAGTACTTC.

This clonotype was picked up many times. The chain links TRBV3-1 to TRBJ2-7; 10 bases agree with TRBD1. Losses at the gene ends were 9 bases for V and 2 bases for J; bases not matched to a gene: 7. This CDR3 comprises 14 residues. CDR1 and CDR2 from the germline V gene are LGHDT and YNNKEL (reference sequence). The CDR3 region has the DNA TGTGCCAGTAGCACCGGGACAGGGGCCTACGAGCAGTACTTC. Residues: CASSTGTGAYEQYF.

The table lists this clonotype with a few counts. This chain uses TRBV9 with TRBJ2-6, with a weak D call TRBD2 (5 bases). V was shortened by 3 bases and J by 2 bases, with 9 bases between the two germline ends. Looked up from germline, CDR1 is SGDLS and CDR2 is YYNGEE. The CDR3 contains 15 residues. CDR3 residues: CASSGEFTGANVLTF. The CDR3 bases are TGTGCCAGCAGCGGGGAGTTTACTGGGGCCAACGTCCTGACTTTC.

This clonotype was picked up many times. A junction end diverges from the germline sequence, so it may reflect a read error. The genes are TRBV5-5 and TRBJ2-3, with unresolved D. The CDR3 runs to 14 residues. CDR1 and CDR2 (germline): SGHKS, YYEKEE (reference sequence). CDR3 in amino acids: CASRKITLADTQFF. The CDR3 nucleotides are TGTGCCAGCAGGAAGATTACCCTCGCAGATACGCAGTTTTTT.

This clonotype appeared many times. The rearrangement uses TRBV18 and TRBJ1-4; the D is unclear. The CDR3 is 16 amino acids. V lost 3 bases to trimming and J lost 0 bases, with 11 bases between them. Germline V gene sequence: CDR1 KGHSH, CDR2 LQKENI. CDR3 region: CASSPRSATTNEKLFF. CDR3 nucleotide sequence: TGTGCCAGCTCACCTAGATCAGCGACAACTAATGAAAAACTGTTTTTT.

The V and J genes are TRBV5-1 and TRBJ2-1; perhaps TRBD2 as D (6 bases). Matching the DNA end better, TRBJ2-5 makes the J call doubtful. Germline V gene data show CDR1 as SGHRS and CDR2 as YFSETQ. This CDR3 has 22 residues. Written as DNA, the CDR3 is TGCGCCAGCAGCTTGCCCATCGATGGTGCCCGGCGAGGGAGGTGGGGACAAGAGACCCAGTACTTC. Translating it yields CASSLPIDGARRGRWGQETQYF.

This clonotype has a count of ten or more. The rearrangement joins TRBV11-1 to TRBJ1-1, with 7 bases aligning to TRBD1. V lost 3 bases, J lost 3 bases, and 1 base stayed unmatched. This CDR3 region has 13 residues. From germline, CDR1 is SGHAT and CDR2 FQDESV (reference sequence). The CDR3 loop reads CASSFTGDTEAFF. CDR3 bases: TGTGCCAGCAGCTTTACAGGGGACACTGAAGCTTTCTTT.

A word on this clonotype: A read error may explain this, as a much larger clone is one base away. This rearrangement joins TRBV30 to TRBJ2-7; D may match TRBD1 or TRBD2 (5 bases each). Trimming pared 4 bases from V and 2 bases from J, leaving 9 bases between. This CDR3 region has 12 residues. Germline assignment: CDR1 GTSNPN and CDR2 SVGIG (reference sequence). The CDR3 DNA reads as TGTGCCTGGAATGGGGGAGCCTACGAGCAGTACTTC. Translation gives CAWNGGAYEQYF.

J is TRBJ2-4 and V is TRBV7-2; 9 bases agree with TRBD1. The V and J ends lost 5 bases and 5 bases, in that order; junction bases with no gene match: 7. CDR1 is SGHTA and CDR2 is FQGNSA in the germline V gene. This CDR3 is 15 amino acids long. CDR3 DNA sequence: TGTGCCAGCAGCCCGGGACAGGGTGGGGAAAACATTCAGTACTTC. It is translated as CASSPGQGGENIQYF.

The table lists this clonotype with a few counts. The chain couples TRBV2 to TRBJ2-3; no clear D gene. Germline V gives CDR1 SNHLY, CDR2 FYNNEI. Trimming removed 6 bases at V and 2 bases at J, with 15 bases between. The CDR3 has 15 amino acids. CDR3 region: CASSPVRPSTDTQYF. CDR3 nucleotides: TGTGCCAGCAGCCCCGTGAGGCCCTCCACAGATACGCAGTATTTT.

This clonotype appeared once. The chain combines TRBV9 with TRBJ2-7; no reliable D call. Trimming cost V 4 bases and J 3 bases, with 20 bases left between them. The CDR3 length is 16 residues. Germline CDR1 reads SGDLS; CDR2 reads YYNGEE. The CDR3 coding sequence is TGTGCCAGCAGCTCTGACCTGCGGCAAAATTACTACGAGCAGTACTTC. This translates into CASSSDLRQNYYEQYF.

This clonotype has ten or more counts. This chain uses TRBV5-1 with TRBJ2-7; tentatively, D is TRBD1 or TRBD2 (5 bases each). The CDR3 runs to 17 residues. Trimming pared 4 bases from V and 3 bases from J, leaving 23 bases between. Germline lookup yields CDR1 SGHRS and CDR2 YFSETQ. CDR3 DNA: TGCGCCAGCAGCCACTCCTATGGGGGAAGTACGAGCTACGAGCAGTACTTC. Translating it yields CASSHSYGGSTSYEQYF.

This clonotype was recorded at least ten times. This chain links TRBV3-1 with TRBJ1-1, with D possibly TRBD1 on 6 matching bases. Germline V gene lookup returns CDR1 LGHDT and CDR2 YNNKEL (reference sequence). V dropped 2 bases and J dropped 3 bases, with 10 bases sitting between them. This CDR3 comprises 14 residues. The CDR3 spells CASSQRTGHTEAFF. The DNA for the CDR3 is TGTGCCAGCAGCCAACGCACAGGGCACACTGAAGCTTTCTTT.

This clonotype was seen a few times. The chain recombines TRBV18 with TRBJ1-3, with D possibly being TRBD1 (5 bases). Germline V lookup: CDR1 KGHSH, CDR2 LQKENI. V was clipped by 11 bases and J by 3 bases, with 17 bases between them. The CDR3 runs to 14 residues. CDR3 sequence (DNA): TGTGCCGCCCACACCAACAGGATTGGAAACACCATATATTTT. Its translation: CAAHTNRIGNTIYF.

Points on this clonotype: Mismatch with germline at one junction end may stem from a read error. The rearrangement joins TRBV3-1 to TRBJ1-2; D remains unclear. Germline V gene data show CDR1 as LGHDT and CDR2 as YNNKEL (reference sequence). This CDR3 has 13 residues. CDR3 nucleotides: TGTGCCAGCAGCCAAGGGGTAATCTCGGCTTTCGCCTTC. Its translation is CASSQGVISAFAF. Full variable domain (outside the CDR3, taken from reference TRBV3-1 and TRBJ1-2): DTAVSQTPKYLVTQMGNDKSIKCEQNLGHDTMYWYKQDSKKFLKIMFSYNNKELIINETVPNRFSPKSPDKAHLNLHINSLELGDSAVYFCASSQGVISAFAFGSGTRLTVV.

This CDR3 reads CASSYIGQGADEQFF. The CDR3, as DNA: TGTGCCAGCAGTTACATTGGACAGGGGGCCGATGAGCAGTTCTTC. The chain joins TRBV6-5 to TRBJ2-1; 11 bases are a match to TRBD1. Germline loops: CDR1 MNHEY, CDR2 SVGAGI. The CDR3 sequence is 15 residues long. J lost 8 bases, V lost 2 bases, and 5 bases had no gene match.

This clonotype was seen repeatedly, ten times or more. The chain combines TRBV7-8 with TRBJ1-1; possible D gene TRBD1, 5 bases. Per the germline V gene, CDR1 is SGHVS and CDR2 is FQNEAQ. With 1 base removed from V and 1 base from J, the gap between germline ends came to 13 bases. The CDR3 has 16 residues. In nucleotides, the CDR3 is TGTGCCAGCAGCTTAGGCTCGGGGGTTAGGAACACTGAAGCTTTCTTT. It codes for CASSLGSGVRNTEAFF.

This clonotype has just a few counts. The V gene is TRBV24-1, the J gene TRBJ2-3; D not certain. The CDR3 is 13 amino acids. CDR1 is KGHDR and CDR2 is SFDVKD in the germline V gene. Trimming took 9 bases from V and 2 from J, leaving 11 bases between them. CDR3 region: CATRSSPTDTQYF. The CDR3 nucleotides are TGTGCCACCCGGTCAAGTCCCACAGATACGCAGTATTTT.

Many counts were recorded for this clonotype. Just one base apart from a much larger clone, this may be a read error. J is TRBJ2-3 and V is TRBV28; D possibly corresponds to TRBD2 (6 bases). Germline V gene sequence: CDR1 MDHEN, CDR2 SYDVKM. The CDR3 totals 15 residues. CDR3 amino acids: CASSRGPTRGDTRYF. The DNA of the CDR3 is TGTGCCAGCAGTCGCGGACCGACCCGCGGGGATACGCGGTATTTT.

This clonotype was seen many times. This rearrangement joins TRBV3-1 to TRBJ2-1; D is unclear. The CDR3 extends over 12 amino acids. CDR1 and CDR2 (germline): LGHDT, YNNKEL (reference sequence). Trimming stripped 4 bases from V and 6 bases from J, with 7 bases between. CDR3 residues: CASSLFTNEQFF. CDR3 in DNA: TGTGCCAGCAGCCTTTTTACCAATGAGCAGTTCTTC.